A selection of T cell receptor beta chains follows, all from one sample in a study of cytomegalovirus exposure and HLA in healthy donors. The protocol was immunoSEQ multiplex PCR, while the TCRdb copy is restricted to in-frame clones and leaves out a portion. The repertoire includes 100,000 to 150,000 clones, about 91% of them detected once, and approximately 1.8% sits in the top ten. Specimen: PBMCs. The source of these receptors is a man aged 18 to 35 in good health and CMV-seronegative. The conserved cysteine and the conserved F or W are not part of the CDR3 here. Clone sizes are given selectively: once, few, many, or a class where the clone is expanded.

TRBV25-1,NA,ASTGTGTYNSPLH
TRBV9,NA,ASSPPASGGDEQF
TRBV5-4,NA,ASSFLTSDTGELF
TRBV6-1,NA,ASRKGTSSAYEQY
TRBV7-2,NA,ASSLGQGYGGYT
TRBV7-9,NA,ASSSTGGKNTEAF
TRBV18,few,ASSTLDRATEAF
TRBV27,NA,ASSWTGGHGETQY
TRBV5-4,once,ASSNDRKGEQY
TRBV9,NA,ASSPHTTGGHEQY
TRBV7-2,once,ASSRTPGSSYNEQF
TRBV7-9,NA,ASSSEQGSLF
TRBV30,NA,AWGLKFQAF
TRBV5-1,NA,ASSLTGSYGAEKLF
TRBV6-1,NA,ASSEGGLGIEKLF
TRBV28,NA,ASTKAVGVGEQY
TRBV7-9,NA,ASTPNTANTEAF
TRBV19,NA,ASSTLQGVRTEAF
TRBV28,NA,ASVRGQYNEQF
TRBV19,NA,ASTLGPQGQPQH
TRBV6-6,NA,ASRPTGKHQPQH
TRBV7-2,NA,ASSFGEVEGPMYEQY
TRBV5-4,NA,ASSLQGSEAF